The present T cell receptor beta chain was sequenced within a study of blood T cell repertoires in COVID-19. Looking at the study overall: T cells, B-cell-depleted T cells, or PBMCs provided the cDNA or gDNA that served as material.

Some clones are missing from TCRdb's copy, which holds only in-frame ones; the method was immunoSEQ multiplex PCR. The data show 200,000 to 300,000 clones, with around 90% seen just once and around 0.7% held by the top ten. This clone was recorded only once. The receptor's source is a human donor in a cohort sampled during active COVID-19. The sequenced sample consisted of peripheral blood.

CDR3 sequence (DNA): TGTGCCAGCAGAACAGAAGCTAACTATGGCTACACCTTC. This gives the protein CASRTEANYGYTF. The chain employs TRBV2 and TRBJ1-2; D unresolved. V lost 6 bases and J lost 0, with 8 bases in between. Germline V gives CDR1 SNHLY, CDR2 FYNNEI. The CDR3 totals 13 residues.